This T cell receptor beta chain came from a study of blood T cell repertoires in COVID-19. Study-level information: T cells, B-cell-depleted T cells, or PBMCs provided the cDNA or gDNA that served as material.

CDR1 and CDR2 from the germline V gene are PRHDT and FYEKMQ (reference sequence). The length of the CDR3 is 12 residues. V was clipped by 5 bases and J by 8 bases; unmatched bases: 5. The table came from immunoSEQ multiplex PCR; TCRdb's copy has only in-frame clones and leaves some out. Of approximately 260,000 clones in the sample, 82% were seen once. The sequencing input was peripheral blood. This TCR was recovered from a woman aged 60-75 years with active or convalescent COVID-19. The rearrangement links TRBV13 to TRBJ1-2, with TRBD1 matching 7 bases. The CDR3 region is CASSPTGPGYTF. The CDR3 DNA follows: TGTGCCAGCAGCCCGACAGGGCCGGGCTACACCTTC.